This entry concerns a single T cell receptor beta chain. This record belongs to a study of blood T cell repertoires in COVID-19. Overall study: Samples came from the United States, Italy and Spain, spanning acute and convalescent COVID-19.

Only in-frame clones appear in the TCRdb table, and some are missing; sequencing was by immunoSEQ multiplex PCR. The table includes some 240,000 clones, 89% detected once. Germline trimming cut 6 bases from V and 2 bases from J; bases unmatched to any gene: 14. This CDR3 is 17 amino acids long. Germline CDR1 reads MDHEN; CDR2 reads SYDVKM. The sequenced material came from peripheral blood. This receptor was taken from a woman between 35 and 50 years old who had recovered from COVID-19. The chain combines TRBV28 with TRBJ1-2; 8 positions match TRBD1. CDR3 sequence: CASSTLWGTGSNYGYTF. CDR3 sequence (DNA): TGTGCCAGCAGCACCTTGTGGGGGACAGGTTCCAACTATGGCTACACCTTC.